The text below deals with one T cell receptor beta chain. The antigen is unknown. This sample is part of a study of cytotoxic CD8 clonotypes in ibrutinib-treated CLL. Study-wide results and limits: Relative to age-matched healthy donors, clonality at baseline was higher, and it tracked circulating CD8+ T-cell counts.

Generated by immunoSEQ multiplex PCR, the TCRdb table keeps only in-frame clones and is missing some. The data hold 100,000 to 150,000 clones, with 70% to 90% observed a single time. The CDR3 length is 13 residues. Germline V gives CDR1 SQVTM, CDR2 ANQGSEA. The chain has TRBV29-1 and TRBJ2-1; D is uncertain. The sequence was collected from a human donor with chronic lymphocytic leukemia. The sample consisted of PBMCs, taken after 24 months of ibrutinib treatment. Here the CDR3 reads CSASLNPLAEQFF. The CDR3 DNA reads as TGCAGTGCCTCGCTCAATCCTCTTGCTGAGCAGTTCTTC.